What follows are 21 T cell receptor beta chains derived from one specimen sequenced in a study of cytomegalovirus exposure and HLA in healthy donors. In the PCR, 60 Vbeta and 13 Jbeta primers were used. Assay used: immunoSEQ multiplex PCR; TCRdb lists only in-frame clones, some missing. The table records around 170,000 clones, roughly 71% of them present only once. Sample: PBMCs. These receptor sequences come from a girl aged 10 to 17 in good health and CMV-seronegative.

This chain joins TRBV29-1 and TRBJ2-3; D gene uncertain. CDR1 SQVTM and CDR2 ANQGSEA come from the germline V gene. Deletions cut 8 bases from V and 1 base from J, with 10 bases between. This CDR3 is built from 12 residues. CDR3 sequence (DNA): TGCAGCACCTATACAGGCACAGATACGCAGTATTTT. It encodes CSTYTGTDTQYF.

Concerning this clone: Other DNA sequences of this sample code for an identical CDR3. V and J are TRBV5-1 and TRBJ2-7, with TRBD2 matching over 15 bases. V gave up 5 bases and J gave up 4 bases; unmatched junction bases: 7. The length of the CDR3 is 16 residues. Germline CDR1 SGHRS, CDR2 YFSETQ. The CDR3 loop reads CASSPGLAGGGYEQYF. The CDR3 DNA reads TGCGCCAGCAGTCCGGGACTAGCGGGGGGCGGGTACGAGCAGTACTTC. The full variable domain, its missing parts supplied by reference TRBV5-1 and TRBJ2-7, is KAGVTQTPRYLIKTRGQQVTLSCSPISGHRSVSWYQQTPGQGLQFLFEYFSETQRNKGNFPGRFSGRQFSNSRSEMNVSTLELGDSALYLCASSPGLAGGGYEQYFGPGTRLTVT.

V usage is TRBV14 and J usage is TRBJ1-2; D gene ambiguous. This CDR3 has 13 residues. V lost 4 bases to trimming and J lost 3 bases, with 9 bases between them. In germline, CDR1 is SGHDN, CDR2 FVKESK. CDR3 loop: CASSRAGDYGYTF. The CDR3 region has the DNA TGTGCCAGCAGCCGGGCCGGGGACTATGGCTACACCTTC.

This rearrangement joins TRBV5-1 to TRBJ2-1; 7 bases map to TRBD1. This CDR3 is built from 16 residues. Germline-derived CDR1 and CDR2 are SGHRS and YFSETQ. J lost 5 bases, V lost 2 bases, and 10 bases had no gene match. Here the CDR3 reads CASSFSQGLRNNEQFF. DNA for the CDR3: TGCGCCAGCAGCTTCTCACAGGGGCTCCGAAACAATGAGCAGTTCTTC.

This clone has a single count. CDR3 in amino acids: CASRREINSPLHF. The CDR3, as DNA: TGTGCCAGCCGAAGGGAGATTAATTCACCCCTCCACTTT. The chain couples TRBV7-3 to TRBJ1-6; D not resolved. The V gene's germline CDR1 is SGHTA and CDR2 FQGTGA. The CDR3 extends over 13 amino acids. V lost 8 bases and J 6 bases, leaving 11 bases between the germline ends.

The V and J genes are TRBV5-1 and TRBJ1-1; TRBD1 matches at 8 bases. Trimming removed 0 bases from V and 2 bases from J; junction bases left unmatched: 6. Looked up from germline, CDR1 is SGHRS and CDR2 is YFSETQ. This CDR3 has 16 residues. The CDR3 coding sequence is TGCGCCAGCAGCTTGGGACAGGGGACCCCCAACACTGAAGCTTTCTTT. Residues: CASSLGQGTPNTEAFF.

This clone has just a few counts. The rearrangement joins TRBV6-5 to TRBJ1-6, with D tentatively TRBD1 (6 bases). CDR3 size: 14 residues. Germline V gene data show CDR1 as MNHEY and CDR2 as SVGAGI. Trimming cost V 7 bases and J 8 bases, with 15 bases left between them. CDR3 region: CASTSKGGDSPLHF. In DNA, the CDR3 is TGTGCCAGCACCTCCAAAGGGGGGGATTCACCCCTCCACTTT.

V usage is TRBV29-1 and J usage is TRBJ2-7; D is possibly TRBD1 (6 bases). The V and J ends lost 3 bases and 2 bases respectively, with 11 bases between them. CDR1 and CDR2 from the germline V gene are SQVTM and ANQGSEA. The CDR3 consists of 13 residues. The CDR3, as DNA: TGCAGCGTTGATGGGGACAACCCCTACGAGCAGTACTTC. The encoded protein is CSVDGDNPYEQYF.

V gene TRBV5-1 combines with J gene TRBJ1-1; TRBD1 agrees at 7 bases. Germline V gives CDR1 SGHRS, CDR2 YFSETQ. V was clipped by 0 bases and J by 4 bases; unmatched bases: 6. CDR3 length equals 15 residues. CDR3 nucleotides: TGCGCCAGCAGCTTGGTCGGGACAGTGGGCACTGAAGCTTTCTTT. Translating gives CASSLVGTVGTEAFF.

This clone was detected a few times. For the CDR3, the DNA is TGTGCCAGCAGTCCCTACAGGGTTTCTGGGGCCAACGTCCTGACTTTC. As protein: CASSPYRVSGANVLTF. This chain joins TRBV2 and TRBJ2-6; weak D call: TRBD1 (6 bases). The CDR3 is made up of 16 amino acids. Germline-derived CDR1 and CDR2 are SNHLY and FYNNEI. V lost 5 bases and J lost 1, with 12 bases in between. The variable domain in full, with the rest retrieved from reference TRBV2 and TRBJ2-6, is EPEVTQTPSHQVTQMGQEVILRCVPISNHLYFYWYRQILGQKVEFLVSFYNNEISEKSEIFDDQFSVERPDGSNFTLKIRSTKLEDSAMYFCASSPYRVSGANVLTFGAGSRLTVL.

The V gene is TRBV7-8, the J gene TRBJ1-2; TRBD1 aligns across 7 bases. CDR3 length: 15 residues. Germline V gene data show CDR1 as SGHVS and CDR2 as FQNEAQ. Unmatched junction bases numbered 7, after V lost 1 base and J lost 5 bases. The CDR3 spells CASSLGGTEYYGYTF. CDR3 nucleotides: TGTGCCAGCAGCTTAGGAGGGACAGAATATTATGGCTACACCTTC.

This chain connects TRBV10-3 to TRBJ1-1; D is uncertain. Germline CDR1 is ENHRY and CDR2 is SYGVKD. CDR3 length: 13 residues. With 7 bases removed from V and 11 bases from J, the gap between germline ends came to 20 bases. CDR3 region: CAITNAHTAAAFF. As DNA, the CDR3 is TGTGCCATCACTAATGCCCACACAGCCGCGGCTTTCTTT.

In nucleotides, the CDR3 is TGCGCCAGCAGCTTCTGGAGGGCTGAAATAAACTATGGCTACACCTTC. It encodes CASSFWRAEINYGYTF. This chain connects TRBV5-1 to TRBJ1-2; D gene uncertain. This CDR3 comprises 16 residues. Germline V lookup: CDR1 SGHRS, CDR2 YFSETQ. Trimming left V 2 bases short and J 2 bases short, with 16 bases between.

This clone has a single count. This chain links TRBV19 with TRBJ2-4; a possible D gene is TRBD2 (7 bases). The V gene lost 5 bases and the J gene lost 6 bases, with 17 bases spanning the gap. Germline-derived CDR1 and CDR2 are LNHDA and SQIVND (reference sequence). The CDR3 consists of 15 residues. The CDR3 region is CASSLHGGGGNIQYF. Written as DNA, the CDR3 is TGTGCCAGTAGTCTCCATGGGGGGGGCGGAAACATTCAGTACTTC. The complete variable domain, with remaining parts taken from reference TRBV19 and TRBJ2-4, reads DGGITQSPKYLFRKEGQNVTLSCEQNLNHDAMYWYRQDPGQGLRLIYYSQIVNDFQKGDIAEGYSVSREKKESFPLTVTSAQKNPTAFYLCASSLHGGGGNIQYFGAGTRLSVL.

The V and J genes are TRBV27 and TRBJ2-7; weak D call: TRBD2 (6 bases). Trimming cost V 5 bases and J 6 bases, with 17 bases left between them. Germline CDR1 reads MNHEY; CDR2 reads SMNVEV (reference sequence). The CDR3 loop spans 14 amino acids. CDR3 loop: CASSPSGAGREQYF. The CDR3 bases are TGTGCCAGCAGTCCCTCGGGAGCAGGACGCGAGCAGTACTTC.

The chain carries TRBV11-1 and TRBJ1-1, with unresolved D. The V gene's germline CDR1 is SGHAT and CDR2 FQDESV (reference sequence). Trimming removed 5 bases at V and 7 bases at J, with 11 bases between. CDR3 size: 12 residues. The CDR3 DNA reads as TGTGCCAGCAGCACGGACGGGGTTGAAGCTTTCTTT. Translating gives CASSTDGVEAFF.

The chain uses TRBV12-5 and TRBJ1-2; no firm D call. Looked up from germline, CDR1 is LGHNT and CDR2 is FRNRAP. This CDR3 region has 15 residues. Trimming took off 0 bases at V and 4 bases at J, with 12 bases between the two ends. The CDR3 nucleotides read TGTGCTAGTGGTTTGGTAGCCAGACATACCTATGGCTACACCTTC. Translation gives CASGLVARHTYGYTF.

Details on this clone: This same CDR3 is encoded by further DNA sequences in the sample. The chain joins TRBV9 to TRBJ1-1; D gene uncertain. The CDR3 has 13 amino acids. Germline loops: CDR1 SGDLS, CDR2 YYNGEE. V shed 3 bases and J shed 0 bases, with 6 bases lying between them. CDR3 residues: CASSAGMNTEAFF. The CDR3 coding sequence is TGTGCCAGCAGCGCCGGGATGAACACTGAAGCTTTCTTT.

V usage is TRBV5-6 and J usage is TRBJ2-5, with a possible D match to TRBD2 (6 bases). Germline V gene lookup returns CDR1 SGHDT and CDR2 YYEEEE. V dropped 2 bases and J dropped 4 bases, with 9 bases sitting between them. The CDR3 length is 13 residues. This CDR3 reads CASSFAGGETQYF. The CDR3 DNA is TGTGCCAGCAGCTTTGCCGGGGGAGAGACCCAGTACTTC.

This clone was counted a few times. The chain has TRBV5-1 and TRBJ1-5; no firm D call. Trimming shortened V by 4 bases and J by 4 bases, and 9 bases separated the two germline ends. Germline V lookup: CDR1 SGHRS, CDR2 YFSETQ. This CDR3 contains 13 residues. The CDR3: CASSLSENQPQHF. The CDR3 DNA reads TGCGCCAGCAGCCTTTCGGAGAATCAGCCCCAGCATTTT.

The chain has TRBV4-1 and TRBJ1-5, with D tentatively TRBD1 (5 bases). There are 18 residues in the CDR3. The germline CDR1 and CDR2 sequences are MGHRA and YSYEKL. Trimming pared 0 bases from V and 0 bases from J, leaving 15 bases between. CDR3 amino acids: CASSQDPPTEYSNQPQHF. CDR3 DNA sequence: TGCGCCAGCAGCCAAGACCCCCCGACAGAATATAGCAATCAGCCCCAGCATTTT.